The subject of this entry is one TCR beta chain. This clonotype was detected many times. Its antigen target is currently unknown. Per-nucleotide qualities are absent, and no much larger clonotype sits a single base away. In light of the paper, this sample's time point label describes: approximately 47 days after influenza vaccine administration. The entry originates in a study of response to subunit inactivated influenza vaccine listed by TCRdb under 2018. About the study as a whole: Deep quantitative profiling of the T cell receptor repertoire was used in the study to follow responses to a trivalent subunit inactivated influenza vaccine.

Libraries were made using RT-PCR. Instrument on record: Illumina HiSeq 2500. In-frame beta chains were kept once TCRdb had trimmed the public reads at Q25 with fastp and called clones with MiXCR. For every CDR3 protein sequence, its rows merge into one entry that carries the most common genes and DNA. The table for this sample lists approximately 530,000 distinct CDR3 sequences; 10% to 15% of them were counted only once. Around 13% of the sample comes from the top ten. Taken from cysteine to phenylalanine, the CDR3 has 12 residues. The entry retains the CDR3 DNA only, 36 bases that are in frame from base 1. V ends up 6 bases short and J 6 bases short, with an unmatched junction base count of 5. The investigation overall reported the following: According to the authors, only a limited number of new T cells may be recruited by each seasonal influenza vaccination.

The V and J genes are TRBV12-3 or TRBV12-4 and TRBJ2-7, with 7 bases matching TRBD1. The input for sequencing was PBMCs from blood, taken 40 to 50 days after vaccination. The receptor was derived from a man between 45 and 60 years old who received an inactivated influenza vaccine. Donor details come from another sample of the same person, matched by shared clones. The CDR3 region: CASSPDRVEQYF. The bases are TGTGCCAGCAGCCCTGACAGGGTCGAGCAGTACTTC.